This section outlines one T cell receptor beta chain sequence together with its context. The V end was cut by 6 bases, the J end by 0 bases, with 6 bases between. Per the germline V gene, CDR1 is WSHSY and CDR2 is SAAADI. The CDR3 contains 12 residues. Assay used: immunoSEQ multiplex PCR; TCRdb lists only in-frame clones, some missing. In the table there are 75,000 to 100,000 clones, 90% of which are singletons. This sample is part of a study of T cell changes during pregnancy in multiple sclerosis. The specimen was peripheral blood, collected in the second trimester of pregnancy. The chain employs TRBV10-2 and TRBJ2-7, with D maybe TRBD1 (5 bases). The receptor was isolated from a female donor in good health, enrolled as a control in a pregnancy study. The CDR3 DNA reads TGCGCCAGCAGGGACATCTCCTACGAGCAGTACTTC. This translates into CASRDISYEQYF.